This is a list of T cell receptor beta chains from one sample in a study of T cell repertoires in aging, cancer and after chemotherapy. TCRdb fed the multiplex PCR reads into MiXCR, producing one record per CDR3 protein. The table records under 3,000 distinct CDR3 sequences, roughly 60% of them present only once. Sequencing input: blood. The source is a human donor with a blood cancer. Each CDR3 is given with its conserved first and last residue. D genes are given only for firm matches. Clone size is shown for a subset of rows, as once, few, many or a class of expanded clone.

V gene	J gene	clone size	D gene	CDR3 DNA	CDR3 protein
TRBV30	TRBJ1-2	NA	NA	TGTGCCTGGAGTGTAACAGTTTGGGCTGAGTATGGCTACACCTTC	CAWSVTVWAEYGYTF
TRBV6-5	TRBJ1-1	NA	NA	TGTGCCAGCAGTCCCGGGGACCGTGAAGCTTTCTTT	CASSPGDREAFF
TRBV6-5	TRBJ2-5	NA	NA	TGTGCCAGCAGTTTCTCCGGACCCCGCCCAGAGACCCAGTACTTC	CASSFSGPRPETQYF
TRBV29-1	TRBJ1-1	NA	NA	TGCAGCGTTGATGGACAAGCGGAGGATGAAGCTTTCTTT	CSVDGQAEDEAFF
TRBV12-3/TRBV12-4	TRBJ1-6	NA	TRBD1	TGTGCCAGCAGTACAGGGGGAAGTTCACCCCTCCACTTT	CASSTGGSSPLHF
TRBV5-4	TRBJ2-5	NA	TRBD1	TGTGCCAGCAGCTCGGACAGGGGGCAATACGAGACCCAGTACTTC	CASSSDRGQYETQYF
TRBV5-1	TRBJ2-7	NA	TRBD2	TGCGCCAGCAGCTTGGGGGGACTAGCGGGGGCGACCTACGAGCAGTACTTC	CASSLGGLAGATYEQYF
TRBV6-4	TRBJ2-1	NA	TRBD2	TGTGCCAGCAGACCGGGACTAGCGGATACAACTGAGCAGTTCTTC	CASRPGLADTTEQFF
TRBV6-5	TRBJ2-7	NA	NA	TGTGCCAGCACCATACAGGGTCCCTACGAGCAGTACTTC	CASTIQGPYEQYF
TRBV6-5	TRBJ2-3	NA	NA	TGTGCCAGCAGTTACTCCCCAGGGATCACAGATACGCAGTATTTT	CASSYSPGITDTQYF
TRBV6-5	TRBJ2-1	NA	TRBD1	TGTGCCAGCAGTTACTGGGGGACAGGGAGGGATGAGCAGTTCTTC	CASSYWGTGRDEQFF
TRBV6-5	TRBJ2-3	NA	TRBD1	TGTGCCAGCAGTCAGGGGGTGGTTTGGTCAGATACGCAGTATTTT	CASSQGVVWSDTQYF
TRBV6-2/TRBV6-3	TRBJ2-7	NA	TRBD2	TGTGCCAGCAGTCTAGCGGGAGGTTACTACGAGCAGTACTTC	CASSLAGGYYEQYF
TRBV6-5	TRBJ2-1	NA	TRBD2	TGTGCCAGCAGCCGGACTAGCGGGAGGGAATACAATGAGCAGTTCTTC	CASSRTSGREYNEQFF
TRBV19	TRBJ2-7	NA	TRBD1	TGTGCCAGTAGTATTGGAGACAGGGGGATCTACGAGCAGTACTTC	CASSIGDRGIYEQYF
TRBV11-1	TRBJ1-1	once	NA	TGTGCCAGCAGCCGGGTGGGGACGAACACTGAAGCTTTCTTT	CASSRVGTNTEAFF
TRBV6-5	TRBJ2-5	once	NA	TGTGCCAGCAGTTACCAAGAGACCCAGTACTTC	CASSYQETQYF
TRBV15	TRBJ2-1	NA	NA	TGTGCCACCAGCAGAGAACGAAGCTCCTACAATGAGCAGTTCTTC	CATSRERSSYNEQFF
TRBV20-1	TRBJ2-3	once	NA	TGCAGTGCTAGACAATGGGGCGAGGGCACAGATACGCAGTATTTT	CSARQWGEGTDTQYF
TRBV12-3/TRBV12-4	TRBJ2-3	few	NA	TGTGCCAGCAGGCGGGACGGGACAGATACGCAGTATTTT	CASRRDGTDTQYF
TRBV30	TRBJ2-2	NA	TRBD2	TGTGCCTGGAGTGTAGGAGCGGGGGCCGGGGGCGGGGAGCTGTTTTTT	CAWSVGAGAGGGELFF
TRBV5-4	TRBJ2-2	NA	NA	TGTGCCAGTAGCACTACATTGAGCGCGAACACCGGGGAGCTGTTTTTT	CASSTTLSANTGELFF
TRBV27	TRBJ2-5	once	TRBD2	TGTGCCAGCAGAAGCGGGAATCAAGAGACCCAGTACTTC	CASRSGNQETQYF
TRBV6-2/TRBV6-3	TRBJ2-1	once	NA	TGTGCCAGCAGTTACTCCGGGGACTCCCCCAATGAGCAGTTCTTC	CASSYSGDSPNEQFF
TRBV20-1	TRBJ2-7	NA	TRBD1	TGCAGTGGGGCAGGGGGTGGCGAGCAGTACTTC	CSGAGGGEQYF
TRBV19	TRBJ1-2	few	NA	TGTGCCAGTAGTGCACAGGGAGACTATGGCTACACCTTC	CASSAQGDYGYTF
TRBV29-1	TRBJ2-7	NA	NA	TGCAGAGTCGAAAGAGGCCACTCCTACGAGCAGTACTTC	CRVERGHSYEQYF
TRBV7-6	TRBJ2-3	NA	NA	TGTGCCAGCAGCTTAGCTAGACAGTCCCACACAGATACGCAGTATTTT	CASSLARQSHTDTQYF
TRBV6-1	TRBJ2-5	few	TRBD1	TGTGCCAGCAGTGAACAGATGGACAGGGGGCGAGAGACCCAGTACTTC	CASSEQMDRGRETQYF
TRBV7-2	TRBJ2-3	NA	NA	TGTGCCAGCAGCTTATTATGGGCAGATACGCAGTATTTT	CASSLLWADTQYF
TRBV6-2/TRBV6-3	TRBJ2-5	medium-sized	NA	TGTGCCACCCGCCCCGAGCAAGAGACCCAGTACTTC	CATRPEQETQYF
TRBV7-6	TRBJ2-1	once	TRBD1	TGTGCCAGCAGCCACGGACAGGTTGGCAATGAGCAGTTCTTC	CASSHGQVGNEQFF
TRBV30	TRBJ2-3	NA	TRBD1	TGTGCCAGTAGCCCCTCGGGGACAGCACTCGATACGCAGTATTTT	CASSPSGTALDTQYF
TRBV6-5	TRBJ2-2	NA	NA	TGTGCCAGCAGTTGGGGGACGAACACCGGGGAGCTGTTTTTT	CASSWGTNTGELFF
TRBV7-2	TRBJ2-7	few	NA	TGTGCCAGCAGCTTGGGTCTAGCAATCTACGAGCAGTACTTC	CASSLGLAIYEQYF
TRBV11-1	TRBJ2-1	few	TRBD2	TGTGCCAGCAGCTTGCTAGCGGGGATATACAATGAGCAGTTCTTC	CASSLLAGIYNEQFF
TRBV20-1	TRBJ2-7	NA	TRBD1	TGCAGTGCTAGAGATAACGGACAGGGCTACGAGCAGTACTTC	CSARDNGQGYEQYF
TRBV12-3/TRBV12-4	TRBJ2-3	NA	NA	TGTGCCAGCAGCCGTGACCCCACAGATACGCAGTATTTT	CASSRDPTDTQYF
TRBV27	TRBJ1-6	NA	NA	TGTGCCAGCAGTTTACAGGGGAATTCACCCCTCCACTTT	CASSLQGNSPLHF
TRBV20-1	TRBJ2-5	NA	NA	TGCAGTGCTCCTCGGGGGGGACAGGGCCAAGAGACCCAGTACTTC	CSAPRGGQGQETQYF
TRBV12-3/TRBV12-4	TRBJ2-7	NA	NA	TGTGCCAGCAGTTTAGCGGGAACTTCCTACGAGCAGTACTTC	CASSLAGTSYEQYF
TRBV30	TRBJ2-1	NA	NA	TGTGCCTGGAGTGTAAGGCTCCATAATCAGTTCTTC	CAWSVRLHNQFF
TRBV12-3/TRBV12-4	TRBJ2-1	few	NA	TGTGCCAGCAGGACTGCGTACAATGAGCAGTTCTTC	CASRTAYNEQFF
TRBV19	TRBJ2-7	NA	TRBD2	TGTGCCAGTAGTATATCCCGGCTAGCGGTCTACGAGCAGTACTTC	CASSISRLAVYEQYF
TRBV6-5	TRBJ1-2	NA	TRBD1	TGTGCCATCAGTGAACAGGGGGGGCTAAAGGACTACACCTTC	CAISEQGGLKDYTF
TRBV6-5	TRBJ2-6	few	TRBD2	TGTGCCAGCAGTTACGGACTAGCGGGAGGGTTAGCTGGGGCCAACGTCCTGACTTTC	CASSYGLAGGLAGANVLTF
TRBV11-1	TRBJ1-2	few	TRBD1	TGTGCCAGCAGCTCAACTACGGGACAGGGGCTCTATGGCTACACCTTC	CASSSTTGQGLYGYTF
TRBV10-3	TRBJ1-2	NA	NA	TGTGCCATCAGTGAGTCGATCGGGGGCGTCGGTGGCTACACCTTC	CAISESIGGVGGYTF
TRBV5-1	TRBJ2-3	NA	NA	TGCGCCAGCAGCTTGGGGGAAACCGATACGCAGTATTTT	CASSLGETDTQYF
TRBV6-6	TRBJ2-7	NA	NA	TGTGCCAGCAGGTCGACAGTTGAGCAGTACTTC	CASRSTVEQYF
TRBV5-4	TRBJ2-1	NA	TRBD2	TGTGCCAGCAGTTCCAGGGCTAGCGGGAGCTACAATGAGCAGTTCTTC	CASSSRASGSYNEQFF
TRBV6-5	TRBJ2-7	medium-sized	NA	TGTGCCAGCAGTTACTCGGCGGGCGGCTCGACCTCCTACGAGCAGTACTTC	CASSYSAGGSTSYEQYF
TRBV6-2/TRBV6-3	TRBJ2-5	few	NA	TGTGCCAGCAGTCTCACTAGTACGGAGACCCAGTACTTC	CASSLTSTETQYF
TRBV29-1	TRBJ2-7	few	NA	TGCAGCGTTACGGGACCGGACATCTACGAGCAGTACTTC	CSVTGPDIYEQYF
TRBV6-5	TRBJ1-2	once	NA	TGTGCCATCAGTGAATCAGGGCATGGCTACACCTTC	CAISESGHGYTF
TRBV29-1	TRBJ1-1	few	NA	TGCAGCGTTGAGGGTCCGGGGATGAACACTGAAGCTTTCTTT	CSVEGPGMNTEAFF
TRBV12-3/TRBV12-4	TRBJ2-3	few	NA	TGTGCCAGCAGTCTAGGCCGCCGTTGGGGCACAGATACGCAGTATTTT	CASSLGRRWGTDTQYF
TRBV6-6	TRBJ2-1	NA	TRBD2	TGTGCCAGCAGTTCCGGGACTATGTATGAGCAGTTCTTC	CASSSGTMYEQFF